This entry lists 13 T cell receptor beta chains sequenced from one sample in a study of beta chain features in type 1 diabetes. As every portion of the isolated RNA was reverse transcribed, the sequencing read expressed TCRB transcripts. Sequenced by immunoSEQ multiplex PCR; TCRdb stores in-frame clones only, minus some. The repertoire holds about 390,000 clones, with 9.5% to 10% as singletons. Study-wide results and caveats: A moderate, significant TCRB CDR3 shortening appeared in type 1 diabetes across four CD4+ subsets.

Their specific antigens are unknown. Sequenced: central memory CD4+ T cells from blood. The receptor source for this set is a man in his thirties or forties with type 1 diabetes.

This clone was picked up a small number of times. The chain links TRBV5-6 to TRBJ1-3, with D unclear. V gave up 1 base and J gave up 0 bases, with 5 bases separating them. This CDR3 contains 14 residues. Germline CDR1 reads SGHDT; CDR2 reads YYEEEE. Here the CDR3 reads CASSLRPSGNTIYF. CDR3 sequence (DNA): TGTGCCAGCAGCTTGAGGCCCTCTGGAAACACCATATATTTT.

This clone was found a few times. This chain joins TRBV7-8 and TRBJ2-3, with D perhaps matching TRBD1 (5 bases). The CDR3 contains 15 residues. Deletions cut 6 bases from V and 0 bases from J, with 13 bases between. Germline CDR1 is SGHVS and CDR2 is FQNEAQ. CDR3 nucleotides: TGTGCCAGCAGTGGGGCAGGCCTTAGCACAGATACGCAGTATTTT. As protein: CASSGAGLSTDTQYF.

There are a few counts of this clone. One junction end disagrees with the germline gene, perhaps due to a read error. The chain links TRBV7-2 to TRBJ1-2; no clear D. CDR1 is SGHTA, CDR2 FQGNSA, per germline. This CDR3 region has 13 residues. In DNA form, the CDR3 reads TGTGCCAGCAGCTTAAATCAGGACTCTTACAAGGCCTTC. This codes for CASSLNQDSYKAF.

Only a few counts were recorded for this clone. This chain uses TRBV29-1 with TRBJ1-1; no definite D call. Trimming removed 7 bases at V and 1 base at J, with 4 bases between. The CDR3 is made up of 10 amino acids. Germline values: CDR1 SQVTM, CDR2 ANQGSEA. The CDR3 nucleotides read TGCAGCGGGGGGAACACTGAAGCTTTCTTT. Its protein product is CSGGNTEAFF.

The chain joins TRBV19 to TRBJ2-3; D gene ambiguous. The length of the CDR3 is 13 residues. Germline values: CDR1 LNHDA, CDR2 SQIVND (reference sequence). Trimming shortened V by 5 bases and J by 0 bases, and 6 bases separated the two germline ends. CDR3 protein: CASSFPSTDTQYF. In nucleotides, the CDR3 is TGTGCCAGTAGTTTCCCTAGCACAGATACGCAGTATTTT.

The V call is TRBV7-8, the J call TRBJ1-1; 7 bases are shared with TRBD1. V was pared by 2 bases and J by 2 bases, with 8 bases of the junction left unmatched. CDR1 and CDR2 from the germline V gene are SGHVS and FQNEAQ. The CDR3 loop spans 16 amino acids. The CDR3 loop reads CASSLLKTGVNTEAFF. In DNA form, the CDR3 reads TGTGCCAGCAGCTTACTTAAAACAGGGGTTAACACTGAAGCTTTCTTT.

This clone has just one count. This sequence joins TRBV7-2 and TRBJ2-5, with TRBD2 matching over 7 bases. CDR1 and CDR2 (germline): SGHTA, FQGNSA. V gave up 2 bases and J gave up 3 bases; unmatched junction bases: 0. The CDR3 has 13 residues. The CDR3 nucleotides are TGTGCCAGCAGCTTACGGGGGGAAGAGACCCAGTACTTC. It is translated as CASSLRGEETQYF.

The CDR3 nucleotides read TGTGCCAGCAGTTCCCCGAGCGAGTTAACCTACGAGCAGTACTTC. This gives the protein CASSSPSELTYEQYF. V and J are TRBV6-1 and TRBJ2-7; D remains unclear. The CDR3 loop spans 15 amino acids. V shed 5 bases and J shed 2 bases, with 16 bases lying between them. Germline V CDR1 and CDR2: MNHNS, SASEGT.

This chain connects TRBV27 to TRBJ2-1, with 7 bases matching TRBD2. Trimming at V came to 7 bases and at J to 9 bases, leaving 9 bases not matched to a gene. The length of the CDR3 is 13 residues. Looked up from germline, CDR1 is MNHEY and CDR2 is SMNVEV (reference sequence). CDR3 protein: CASKRGTRFEQFF. The CDR3 DNA reads as TGTGCCAGCAAGCGGGGTACCCGGTTTGAGCAGTTCTTC.

A word on this clone: Different DNA sequences within this sample yield the same CDR3. The chain has TRBV7-2 and TRBJ2-7; a weak D match, TRBD2 (5 bases). Germline lookup yields CDR1 SGHTA and CDR2 FQGNSA. Trimming pared 1 base from V and 4 bases from J, leaving 11 bases between. The CDR3 covers 14 residues. CDR3 sequence: CASSLGTPPYEQYF. DNA for the CDR3: TGTGCCAGCAGCTTAGGGACTCCCCCATACGAGCAGTACTTC.

This clone occurred many times. The chain recombines TRBV28 with TRBJ1-3, with 8 nucleotides matching TRBD1. With V trimmed by 5 bases and J by 0 bases, 6 bases remained unmatched. Germline assignment: CDR1 MDHEN and CDR2 SYDVKM. The CDR3 has 16 amino acids. The CDR3 is CASSQSGGPSGNTIYF. The CDR3 DNA is TGTGCCAGCAGTCAATCAGGGGGCCCCTCTGGAAACACCATATATTTT.

This chain joins TRBV5-1 and TRBJ1-1; perhaps TRBD1 as D (5 bases). Deletions cut 0 bases from V and 2 bases from J, with 11 bases between. CDR3 length: 15 amino acids. Germline loops: CDR1 SGHRS, CDR2 YFSETQ. Written as DNA, the CDR3 is TGCGCCAGCAGCTTGGGACCGGGGACCAACACTGAAGCTTTCTTT. This encodes CASSLGPGTNTEAFF.

J is TRBJ2-5 and V is TRBV27, with 8 bases that match TRBD1. Germline values: CDR1 MNHEY, CDR2 SMNVEV (reference sequence). Trimming at V came to 6 bases and at J to 5 bases, leaving 5 bases not matched to a gene. The CDR3 runs 13 residues. The CDR3 nucleotides are TGTGCCAGCAGCCGCCAGGGGGCGGAGACCCAGTACTTC. This translates into CASSRQGAETQYF.